The clone carrying this T cell receptor (beta chain) has just a few counts. Its antigen is still unknown. Chemo-refractory metastatic non-small-cell lung cancer patients were treated with focal radiation plus CTLA-4 blockade with ipilimumab. These data are taken from a study of radiotherapy plus CTLA-4 blockade in lung cancer. Generated by immunoSEQ multiplex PCR, the TCRdb table keeps only in-frame clones and is missing some. The data hold 25,000 to 35,000 clones, with 78% observed a single time. The study's findings and limits: Early clone dynamics of blood T cells, plus interferon-beta, reportedly predicted response best.

V gave up 5 bases and J gave up 6 bases, with 10 bases separating them. Germline V gene sequence: CDR1 MNHNS, CDR2 SASEGT. The CDR3 loop spans 12 amino acids. The chain couples TRBV6-1 to TRBJ1-1; D call uncertain. Specimen: peripheral blood, collected from a patient treated with radiotherapy plus ipilimumab. This TCR was sampled from a human donor with non-small cell lung cancer who had stable disease on radiotherapy plus ipilimumab. The DNA for the CDR3 is TGTGCCAGCAGTCCCCGGGGATCTGAAGCTTTCTTT. Its protein product is CASSPRGSEAFF.